The sequence of this T cell receptor beta chain was determined in a study of blood T cell repertoires in COVID-19. Study summary: Spain, Italy and the United States supplied samples that represented acute and convalescent COVID-19.

CDR3 length: 15 residues. V lost 6 bases and J lost 2, with 16 bases in between. Germline-derived CDR1 and CDR2 are LGHNA and YSLEER. In the study's own analysis: How many nucleated cells were present was estimated from reference gene primer amplification. This table comes from immunoSEQ multiplex PCR, and its TCRdb copy is limited to in-frame clones, with some not included. That table is the source of V, J and clone size, and D and trimming were worked out from the DNA. The top ten clones hold about 2.5% of a sample with about 230,000 clones, approximately 87% of them seen once. The rearrangement links TRBV4-3 to TRBJ1-2; no definite D call. The sequenced material came from peripheral blood. The receptor comes from a woman in her seventies with active or convalescent COVID-19. The CDR3 sequence: CASSEEGVRNYGYTF. CDR3 sequence (DNA): TGCGCCAGCAGTGAGGAGGGCGTAAGGAACTATGGCTACACCTTC.